These 13 T cell receptor beta chains were sequenced from one sample in a study of T cells in Graves' hyperthyroidism and ophthalmopathy. RNA transcripts provided the source from which TCR beta CDR3 regions were amplified. Using the HTBI primer set, a first-round RT-PCR was run on the TCR CDR3. TCRdb re-analysed the multiplex PCR reads in MiXCR, keeping a single row per CDR3 protein. The sample holds around 340,000 distinct CDR3 sequences, about 15% seen once. Sequenced sample: blood. The receptor set was obtained from a woman in her 30s with Graves' hyperthyroidism.

This clonotype was seen repeatedly, ten times or more. The V gene is TRBV24-1, the J gene TRBJ2-7, with TRBD1 matching over 7 bases. V lost 4 bases, J lost 2 bases, and 4 bases stayed unmatched. CDR1 and CDR2 from the germline V gene are KGHDR and SFDVKD. The CDR3 sequence is 14 residues long. The CDR3 sequence: CATSDSGQAYEQYF. The CDR3 DNA follows: TGTGCCACCAGTGACTCCGGACAGGCCTACGAGCAGTACTTC.

This chain uses TRBV5-6 with TRBJ2-1; TRBD1 matches 9 bases. Germline V gene data show CDR1 as SGHDT and CDR2 as YYEEEE. J gave up 7 bases and V 0 bases, and 8 bases lay outside the gene matches. The length of the CDR3 is 16 residues. The CDR3 nucleotides are TGTGCCAGCAGCTTGGGGGGGACAGGGAAGTGGAATGAGCAGTTCTTC. It specifies CASSLGGTGKWNEQFF.

This clonotype was seen ten or more times. The rearrangement links TRBV24-1 to TRBJ2-7, with 8 bases matching TRBD1. The CDR3 loop spans 14 amino acids. Losses at the gene ends were 3 bases for V and 5 bases for J; bases not matched to a gene: 5. Germline V CDR1 and CDR2: KGHDR, SFDVKD. CDR3 in amino acids: CATSDRTGPNEQYF. The CDR3 coding sequence is TGTGCCACCAGTGATAGGACAGGGCCGAACGAGCAGTACTTC.

This clonotype was observed at least ten times. The genes are TRBV9 and TRBJ2-3; possible D gene TRBD1, 6 bases. Trimming cost V 1 base and J 11 bases, with 23 bases left between them. The germline V gene encodes CDR1 SGDLS and CDR2 YYNGEE. The CDR3 contains 16 residues. The CDR3 DNA is TGTGCCAGCAGCGTACATCGGGACATCGCAGGGATGGAGCAGTATTTT. As protein: CASSVHRDIAGMEQYF.

The table lists this clonotype with a few counts. This chain joins TRBV19 and TRBJ2-1; 14 bases are a match to TRBD2. CDR3 length: 15 residues. The germline V gene encodes CDR1 LNHDA and CDR2 SQIVND (reference sequence). Trimming at V came to 3 bases and at J to 12 bases, leaving 7 bases not matched to a gene. The CDR3 DNA is TGTGCCAGTAGTATCGGACTAGCGGGAGGTAACTTGCAGTTCTTC. This translates into CASSIGLAGGNLQFF.

This clonotype has at least ten counts. The chain couples TRBV27 to TRBJ1-4; perhaps TRBD1 as D (5 bases). V was shortened by 5 bases and J by 3 bases, with 19 bases between the two germline ends. The CDR3 runs to 17 residues. Germline CDR1 and CDR2: MNHEY and SMNVEV (reference sequence). CDR3 sequence: CASSLIGGRGANEKLFF. The CDR3 bases are TGTGCCAGCAGTCTTATCGGGGGTAGGGGTGCTAATGAAAAACTGTTTTTT.

This rearrangement joins TRBV7-2 to TRBJ2-4; D gene unclear. Germline-derived CDR1 and CDR2 are SGHTA and FQGNSA. The V end lost 5 bases, the J end lost 0 bases, and 23 bases lay between the germline ends. The CDR3 loop spans 19 amino acids. The CDR3, as DNA: TGTGCCAGCAGCCTTCGTGGTCCGCTCTCCACACTAGCCAAAAACATTCAGTACTTC. Translation: CASSLRGPLSTLAKNIQYF.

Many counts were recorded for this clonotype. V gene TRBV27 combines with J gene TRBJ2-1; D is ambiguous. Trimming took off 0 bases at V and 8 bases at J, with 8 bases between the two ends. The CDR3 contains 13 residues. Germline loops: CDR1 MNHEY, CDR2 SMNVEV (reference sequence). CDR3 sequence (DNA): TGTGCCAGCAGTTTATCTTGGTGGGATGAGCAGTTCTTC. Translated: CASSLSWWDEQFF.

This clonotype was counted a few times. The chain joins TRBV6-2 or TRBV6-3 to TRBJ2-6, with D unclear. Germline values: CDR1 MNHEY, CDR2 SVGEGT. V was shortened by 5 bases and J by 0 bases, with 8 bases between the two germline ends. This CDR3 has 15 amino acids. The CDR3 reads CASSPVHSGANVLTF. The CDR3 DNA is TGTGCCAGCAGTCCGGTGCACTCTGGGGCCAACGTCCTGACTTTC.

This clonotype was counted a few times. CDR3 amino acids: CASSERLAGYEQFF. The CDR3 DNA follows: TGTGCCAGCAGTGAACGACTAGCGGGATATGAGCAGTTCTTC. J is TRBJ2-1 and V is TRBV6-1; 11 bases fit TRBD2. Germline loops: CDR1 MNHNS, CDR2 SASEGT. The ends lost 2 bases at V and 8 bases at J; junction bases unmatched: 2. The length of the CDR3 is 14 residues.

There are a few counts of this clonotype. The V and J genes are TRBV20-1 and TRBJ2-2; 10 nucleotides line up with TRBD2. CDR1 is DFQATT, CDR2 SNEGSKA, per germline (reference sequence). The CDR3 has 15 residues. J lost 6 bases, V lost 2 bases, and 6 bases had no gene match. The CDR3 protein is CSARRLAGVAGELFF. The CDR3 DNA sequence: TGCAGTGCTAGAAGGCTAGCGGGAGTGGCCGGGGAGCTGTTTTTT.

This clonotype was counted many times. The CDR3 is CASSVLLGEGETQYF. The CDR3 DNA is TGTGCCAGCAGCGTTCTGCTAGGGGAGGGAGAGACCCAGTACTTC. V and J are TRBV7-2 and TRBJ2-5, with 7 bases that match TRBD2. V shed 5 bases and J 4 bases; nucleotides not matched to a gene: 10. Germline V lookup: CDR1 SGHTA, CDR2 FQGNSA. The CDR3 is 15 amino acids.

The V and J genes are TRBV6-1 and TRBJ1-2, with D tentatively TRBD1 (6 bases). This CDR3 is 14 amino acids long. Trimming removed 3 bases at V and 8 bases at J, with 16 bases between. Germline assignment: CDR1 MNHNS and CDR2 SASEGT. CDR3 DNA: TGTGCCAGCAGTGACCAACAGGGTGTCGGAGGCTACACCTTC. Encoded protein: CASSDQQGVGGYTF.